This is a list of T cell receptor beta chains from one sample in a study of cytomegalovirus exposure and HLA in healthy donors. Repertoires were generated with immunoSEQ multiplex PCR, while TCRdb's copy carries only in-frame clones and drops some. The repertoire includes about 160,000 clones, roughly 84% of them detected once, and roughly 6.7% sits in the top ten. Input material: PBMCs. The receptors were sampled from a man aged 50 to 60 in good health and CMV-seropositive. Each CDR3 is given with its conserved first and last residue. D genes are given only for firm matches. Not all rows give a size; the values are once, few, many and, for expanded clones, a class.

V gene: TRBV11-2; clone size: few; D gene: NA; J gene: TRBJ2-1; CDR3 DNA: TGTGCCAGCAGCTTTTCCAGCAATGAGCAGTTCTTC; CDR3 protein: CASSFSSNEQFF
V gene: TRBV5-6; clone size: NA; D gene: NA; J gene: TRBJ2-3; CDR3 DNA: TGTGCCAGCAGCTTGTTGGGGACTAGCACAGATACGCAGTATTTT; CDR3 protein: CASSLLGTSTDTQYF
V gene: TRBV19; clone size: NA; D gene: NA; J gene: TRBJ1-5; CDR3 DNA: TGTGCCAGTAGTATAAGAGGGAGCGGCCAGCCCCAGCATTTT; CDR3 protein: CASSIRGSGQPQHF
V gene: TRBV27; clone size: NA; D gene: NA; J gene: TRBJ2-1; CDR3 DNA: TGTGCCAGCAGTATCCAGGGAGGTGAGCAGTTCTTC; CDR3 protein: CASSIQGGEQFF
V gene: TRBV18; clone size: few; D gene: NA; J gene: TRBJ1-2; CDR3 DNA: TGTGCCAGCTCTCCGAGGGTCGGGGGCTACACCTTC; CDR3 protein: CASSPRVGGYTF
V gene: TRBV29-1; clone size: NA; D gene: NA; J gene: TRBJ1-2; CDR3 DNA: TGCAGCGTTGATTGGGCCACTAACTATGGCTACACCTTC; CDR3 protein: CSVDWATNYGYTF
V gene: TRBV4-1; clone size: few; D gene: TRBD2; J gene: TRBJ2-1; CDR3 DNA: TGCGCCAGCAGCCAAGATGAGGGCGGGAGGGCGGGAGGTGAGCAGTTCTTC; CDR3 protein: CASSQDEGGRAGGEQFF
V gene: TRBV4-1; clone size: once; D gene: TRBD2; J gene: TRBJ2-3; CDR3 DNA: TGCGCCAGCAGCCAAGAGACGGGAGGGTTTGCCCTCACAGATACGCAGTATTTT; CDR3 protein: CASSQETGGFALTDTQYF
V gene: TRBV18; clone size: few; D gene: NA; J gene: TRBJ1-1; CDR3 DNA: TGTGCCAGCTCACCAGGGCAGAACACTGAAGCTTTCTTT; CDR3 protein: CASSPGQNTEAFF
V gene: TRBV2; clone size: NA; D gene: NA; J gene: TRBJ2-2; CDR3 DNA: TGTGCCAGACGAGCAACAGGGGGGGGGAGGACCGGGGAGCTGTTTTTT; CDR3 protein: CARRATGGGRTGELFF
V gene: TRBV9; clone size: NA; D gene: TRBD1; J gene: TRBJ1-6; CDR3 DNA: TGTGCCAGCGGTACTGGGGACAGGGATTCACCCCTCCACTTT; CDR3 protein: CASGTGDRDSPLHF
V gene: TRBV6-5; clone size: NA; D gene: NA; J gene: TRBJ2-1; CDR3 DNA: TGTGCCAGCATTGGTAGAGCTACGTACAATGAGCAGTTCTTC; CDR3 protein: CASIGRATYNEQFF
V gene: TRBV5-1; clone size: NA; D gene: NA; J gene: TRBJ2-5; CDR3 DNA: TGCGCCAGCAGCTTGGCTAGCCGAGAGACCCAGTACTTC; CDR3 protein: CASSLASRETQYF
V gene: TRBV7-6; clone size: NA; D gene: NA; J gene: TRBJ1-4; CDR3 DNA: TGTGCCAGCAGCTTATGGGGGAGGGATGAAAAACTGTTTTTT; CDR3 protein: CASSLWGRDEKLFF
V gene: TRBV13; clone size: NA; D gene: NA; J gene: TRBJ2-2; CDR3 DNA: TGTGCCAGCAGCTCAACTCTTTCCCCGATCGTGGGGGAGCTGTTTTTT; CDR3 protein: CASSSTLSPIVGELFF
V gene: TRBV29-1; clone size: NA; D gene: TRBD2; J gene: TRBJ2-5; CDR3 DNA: TGCAGCGTTGTAGCGGGGTACCAAGAGACCCAGTACTTC; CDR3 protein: CSVVAGYQETQYF
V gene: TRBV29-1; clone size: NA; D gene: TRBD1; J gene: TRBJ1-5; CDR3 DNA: TGCAGCGTCGCAGACGGGACAGCCGGACAGCCCCAGCATTTT; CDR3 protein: CSVADGTAGQPQHF
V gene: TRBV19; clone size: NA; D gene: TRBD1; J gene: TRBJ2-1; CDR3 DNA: TGTGCCAGTAGTATGACAGGGTTTGGACAATCTGAGCAGTTCTTC; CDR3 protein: CASSMTGFGQSEQFF
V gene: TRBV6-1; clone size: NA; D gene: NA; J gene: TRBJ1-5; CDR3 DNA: TGTGCCAGCAGTGAAAATCCCTTGAGTGGTCAGCCCCAGCATTTT; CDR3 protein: CASSENPLSGQPQHF
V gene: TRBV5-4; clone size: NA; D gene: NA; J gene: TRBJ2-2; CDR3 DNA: TGTGCCAGCAGCTGGGCCACCGGGGAGCTGTTTTTT; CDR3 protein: CASSWATGELFF
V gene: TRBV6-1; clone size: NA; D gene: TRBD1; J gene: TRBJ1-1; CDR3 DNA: TGTGCCAGCACCGGGACAGGGAACACTGAAGCTTTCTTT; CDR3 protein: CASTGTGNTEAFF
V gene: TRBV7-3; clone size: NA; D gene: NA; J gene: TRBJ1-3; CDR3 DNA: TGTGCCAGCAGCTTAGGAGGGCGAAGCTCTGGAAACACCATATATTTT; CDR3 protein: CASSLGGRSSGNTIYF
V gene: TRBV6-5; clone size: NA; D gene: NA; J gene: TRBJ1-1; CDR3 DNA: TGTGCCAGCAGTTCCACAGGGTTGAGGAGGACTGAAGCTTTCTTT; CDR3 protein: CASSSTGLRRTEAFF
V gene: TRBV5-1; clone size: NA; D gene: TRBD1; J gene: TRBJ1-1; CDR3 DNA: TGCGCCAGCAGCCCTAGGACAGGAGGGAACACTGAAGCTTTCTTT; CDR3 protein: CASSPRTGGNTEAFF
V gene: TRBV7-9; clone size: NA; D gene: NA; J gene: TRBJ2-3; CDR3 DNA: TGTGCCAGCAGCCAGGTCAGGACTCTACGAGATACGCAGTATTTT; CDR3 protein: CASSQVRTLRDTQYF
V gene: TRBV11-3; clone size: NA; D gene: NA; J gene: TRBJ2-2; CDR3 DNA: TGTGCCAGCAGCTTAAGTGGCCCAACCGGGGAGCTGTTTTTT; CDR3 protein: CASSLSGPTGELFF
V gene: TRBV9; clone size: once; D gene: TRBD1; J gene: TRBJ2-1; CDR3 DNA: TGTGCCAGCAGCTTGACAGGGGATTCCAATGAGCAGTTCTTC; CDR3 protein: CASSLTGDSNEQFF
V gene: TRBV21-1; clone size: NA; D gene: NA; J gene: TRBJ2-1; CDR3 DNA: TGTGCCAGCAGCAAACTCTGCAGACTTCCTCACTACAATGAGCAGTTCTTC; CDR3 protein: CASSKLCRLPHYNEQFF
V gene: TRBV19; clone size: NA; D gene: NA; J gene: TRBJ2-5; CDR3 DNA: TGTGCCAGTAGTATAGATTCTAGGGGGCAAGAGACCCAGTACTTC; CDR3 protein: CASSIDSRGQETQYF
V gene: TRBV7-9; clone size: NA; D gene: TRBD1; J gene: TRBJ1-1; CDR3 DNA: TGTGCCAGCAGCTCCTGGGACAGGGGAACTGAAGCTTTCTTT; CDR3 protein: CASSSWDRGTEAFF
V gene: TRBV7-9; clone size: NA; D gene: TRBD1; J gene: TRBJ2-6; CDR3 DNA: TGTGCCAGCAGCGCAGGACAGGGGGCGGGGTCTGGGGCCAACGTCCTGACTTTC; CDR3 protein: CASSAGQGAGSGANVLTF
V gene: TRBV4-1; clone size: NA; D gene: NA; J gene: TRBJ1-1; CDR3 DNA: TGCGCCAGCAGCCAAAGTCGGGGGTACACTGAAGCTTTCTTT; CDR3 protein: CASSQSRGYTEAFF